This T cell receptor beta chain was retrieved from a study of post-analysis software for immune sequencing data. As for the study in general: There were relapsing-remitting, secondary progressive and progressive-relapsing multiple sclerosis among the disease courses included.

Per the germline V gene, CDR1 is MNHEY and CDR2 is SVGEGT. The CDR3 is 13 residues long. Trimming removed 8 bases from V and 3 bases from J, with 14 bases in between. Researchers reported that TCR beta cDNA libraries carried unique molecular identifiers. A single record per CDR3 protein comes from TCRdb applying MiXCR to the PCR reads. The data show about 620,000 distinct CDR3 sequences, roughly 46% seen once. In its sample, this clonotype was seen once. Its target is unknown. Whole-study results and caveats: In multiple sclerosis, normalized Chao1 diversity was significantly below that of controls. Pronounced co-clustering by F measure was evident among identically batched samples. Relative to controls, patients had 4 or 5 TRBV segments at higher frequency, with TRBV5-6, TRBV5-1 and TRBV20-1 among these.

The sequenced material came from blood. V gene TRBV6-2 or TRBV6-3 combines with J gene TRBJ2-7; D is unclear. The sequence was collected from a girl aged 5 to 17 with multiple sclerosis. CDR3 sequence (DNA): TGTGCCAGCCGTACGGTCGGCAACTACGAGCAGTACTTC. This encodes CASRTVGNYEQYF.